The 12 T cell receptor beta chains listed next were all sequenced from one sample in a study of PD-1 blockade in mismatch repair-deficient tumors. Here immunoSEQ multiplex PCR was the method, and the copy in TCRdb shows in-frame clones only, minus some. The table has over 100,000 clones, 70% to 80% seen once; the top ten hold 4.5% to 5.5%. This specimen consisted of peripheral blood, obtained about 60 weeks after starting pembrolizumab. These receptors all stem from an adult with mismatch repair-deficient cancer.

This chain uses TRBV9 with TRBJ1-1, with TRBD1 matching 7 bases. Germline V lookup: CDR1 SGDLS, CDR2 YYNGEE. This CDR3 contains 14 residues. Trimming took 3 bases from V and 7 from J; bases not matched to a gene: 9. CDR3 sequence: CASSARPRDSEAFF. In DNA, the CDR3 is TGTGCCAGCAGCGCACGACCAAGGGACAGTGAAGCTTTCTTT.

This sequence joins TRBV11-1 and TRBJ1-1; TRBD1 matches at 10 bases. CDR1 is SGHAT, CDR2 FQDESV, per germline (reference sequence). V shed 4 bases and J 0 bases; nucleotides not matched to a gene: 11. The CDR3 sequence is 18 residues long. The CDR3 DNA reads TGTGCCAGCAGCTCCTCCGGGACAGGGGCGATGATGAACACTGAAGCTTTCTTT. Encoded protein: CASSSSGTGAMMNTEAFF. Full variable domain (outside the CDR3, taken from reference TRBV11-1 and TRBJ1-1): EAEVAQSPRYKITEKSQAVAFWCDPISGHATLYWYRQILGQGPELLVQFQDESVVDDSQLPKDRFSAERLKGVDSTLKIQPAELGDSAMYLCASSSSGTGAMMNTEAFFGQGTRLTVV.

The chain recombines TRBV2 with TRBJ2-7; the D is unclear. Trimming removed 6 bases from V and 4 bases from J, with 4 bases in between. Germline V CDR1 and CDR2: SNHLY, FYNNEI. The CDR3 has 10 amino acids. CDR3 DNA: TGTGCCAGCAGATTGTACGAGCAGTACTTC. This codes for CASRLYEQYF.

This clone was recorded once. The chain employs TRBV7-8 and TRBJ2-4, with TRBD2 identical over 12 bases. J gave up 8 bases and V 0 bases, and 5 bases lay outside the gene matches. The germline V gene encodes CDR1 SGHVS and CDR2 FQNEAQ. The CDR3 covers 16 residues. The CDR3 DNA reads TGTGCCAGCAGCTTAGCGGCTAGCGGGGGGGAGGACATTCAGTACTTC. It encodes CASSLAASGGEDIQYF.

The CDR3 region is CASSKTGDTEAFF. CDR3 coding DNA: TGCGCCAGCAGCAAGACAGGGGACACTGAAGCTTTCTTT. V and J are TRBV5-1 and TRBJ1-1, with 8 bases that match TRBD1. Per the germline V gene, CDR1 is SGHRS and CDR2 is YFSETQ. This CDR3 is 13 amino acids long. V shed 4 bases and J 3 bases; nucleotides not matched to a gene: 2.

This clone has a single count. This chain uses TRBV27 with TRBJ1-1; weak D call: TRBD1 (6 bases). V gave up 3 bases and J gave up 2 bases, with 16 bases separating them. Germline V gene lookup returns CDR1 MNHEY and CDR2 SMNVEV (reference sequence). This CDR3 is built from 16 residues. The CDR3 DNA follows: TGTGCCAGCAGTTTCGACGGGGACACGGGTAACACTGAAGCTTTCTTT. Translation: CASSFDGDTGNTEAFF.

This rearrangement joins TRBV30 to TRBJ2-5; 7 bases fit TRBD2. This CDR3 comprises 14 residues. The germline CDR1 and CDR2 sequences are GTSNPN and SVGIG (reference sequence). Trimming removed 0 bases from V and 7 bases from J; junction bases left unmatched: 8. The CDR3 DNA reads as TGTGCCTGGAGTGTTCCTAGCGGTTGGGGGACCCAGTACTTC. Its protein product is CAWSVPSGWGTQYF.

The genes are TRBV7-3 and TRBJ2-1; 7 positions match TRBD2. Looked up from germline, CDR1 is SGHTA and CDR2 is FQGTGA. This CDR3 is 14 amino acids long. V shed 6 bases and J 7 bases; nucleotides not matched to a gene: 9. CDR3 in amino acids: CASSTGLDVNEQFF. CDR3 in DNA: TGTGCCAGCAGTACAGGACTAGATGTGAATGAGCAGTTCTTC.

This chain uses TRBV5-4 with TRBJ2-7; 11 bases match TRBD2. In germline, CDR1 is SGHNT, CDR2 YYREEE (reference sequence). With V trimmed by 4 bases and J by 2 bases, 2 bases remained unmatched. The CDR3 runs to 14 residues. The CDR3 DNA sequence: TGTGCCAGCAGCGAACTAGCGGGAGCCTACGAGCAGTACTTC. Amino acids: CASSELAGAYEQYF.

The V call is TRBV10-3, the J call TRBJ2-7; D might be TRBD2 (5 bases). V was shortened by 6 bases and J by 3 bases, with 15 bases between the two germline ends. Germline CDR1 reads ENHRY; CDR2 reads SYGVKD. The CDR3 loop spans 14 amino acids. CDR3 sequence: CAISQSGGLYEQYF. The CDR3 coding sequence is TGTGCCATCAGCCAATCCGGAGGCCTCTACGAGCAGTACTTC.

The V and J genes are TRBV7-2 and TRBJ2-1; D unresolved. CDR1 and CDR2 (germline): SGHTA, FQGNSA. The length of the CDR3 is 12 residues. Trimming cost V 3 bases and J 15 bases, with 15 bases left between them. The DNA for the CDR3 is TGTGCCAGCAGCTTGTACGCAGGTTTCTTGTTCTTC. The encoded protein is CASSLYAGFLFF.

V and J are TRBV5-1 and TRBJ1-3; 7 nucleotides match TRBD1. CDR3 size: 13 residues. Germline V lookup: CDR1 SGHRS, CDR2 YFSETQ. Trimming removed 4 bases from V and 4 bases from J; junction bases left unmatched: 2. This CDR3 reads CASSKGQGNTIYF. As DNA, the CDR3 is TGCGCCAGCAGCAAGGGACAGGGAAACACCATATATTTT.